The present TCR beta chain was sequenced within a study of blood T cells in healthy people across ages. The use of a sample-barcoded 5' primer and a J-beta primer mix characterized a second PCR of about 7 to 12 cycles. Each cDNA molecule, via a template-switch adaptor with 12 random nucleotides, was tagged. TCRdb redid the calling of the 5' RACE reads with MiXCR, one entry per CDR3 protein. The data show about 1.5 million distinct CDR3 sequences, under 55% seen once. In this sample, this clonotype turned up a few times. Its antigen is still unknown. This CDR3 comprises 16 residues. Germline trimming cut 4 bases from V and 7 bases from J; bases unmatched to any gene: 9. CDR1 MNHEY and CDR2 SMNVEV come from the germline V gene (reference sequence). Study-level findings and limits: The recorded TCR beta diversity per million T cells decreased in a roughly linear manner with age.

Sequenced material: blood. The rearrangement joins TRBV27 to TRBJ1-6, with TRBD1 matching 8 bases. The TCR originated in a woman between 18 and 29 years old in good health. The CDR3 loop reads CASSSNRDRINSPLHF. Here the CDR3 DNA reads TGTGCCAGCAGTTCGAACCGGGACAGGATAAATTCACCCCTCCACTTT.